Listed below are T cell receptor beta chains from one sample, sequenced in a study of T cells after yellow fever vaccination. TCRdb analysed the 5' RACE reads with MiXCR anew, one entry per CDR3 protein. The table lists hundreds of thousands of distinct CDR3 sequences, more than 3% of them singletons. Sequencing used PBMCs, obtained on the day of the yellow fever booster vaccination. These receptors were collected from a man aged 18 to 30 who received the YFV17D yellow fever vaccine. Each CDR3 is given with its conserved first and last residue. The order of the fields is clone size, D gene, J gene, V gene, CDR3 DNA, CDR3 protein. A D gene is named only where the DNA matches it firmly. Size is omitted from some rows. Given values are once, few, many or a class for expanded clones.

abundance: few
d_gene: NA
j_gene: TRBJ2-6
v_gene: TRBV12-3/TRBV12-4
CDR3nt: TGTGCCAGCAGTTTCCTCACAGGGTCTGGGGCCAACGTCCTGACTTTC
CDR3aa: CASSFLTGSGANVLTF

abundance: few
d_gene: TRBD1
j_gene: TRBJ1-2
v_gene: TRBV5-1
CDR3nt: TGCGCCAGCAGCTTGGAACAGGGGGCGCAGGGCTACACCTTC
CDR3aa: CASSLEQGAQGYTF

abundance: few
d_gene: NA
j_gene: TRBJ2-3
v_gene: TRBV5-4
CDR3nt: TGTGCCAGCGGGGAATCTGCCATCGATACGCAGTATTTT
CDR3aa: CASGESAIDTQYF

abundance: few
d_gene: NA
j_gene: TRBJ2-1
v_gene: TRBV6-5
CDR3nt: TGTGCCAGCAGTTACACAGCCCGGTCCAATGAGCAGTTCTTC
CDR3aa: CASSYTARSNEQFF

abundance: few
d_gene: TRBD2
j_gene: TRBJ2-1
v_gene: TRBV12-3/TRBV12-4
CDR3nt: TGTGCCAGCACCCTGACTAGCGGGGGATACAATGAGCAGTTCTTC
CDR3aa: CASTLTSGGYNEQFF

abundance: few
d_gene: TRBD2
j_gene: TRBJ2-1
v_gene: TRBV6-5
CDR3nt: TGTGCCAGCAGGACGGTGCGGGGGGGCTCTTGGGTCAATGAGCAGTTCTTC
CDR3aa: CASRTVRGGSWVNEQFF

abundance: few
d_gene: TRBD2
j_gene: TRBJ2-2
v_gene: TRBV6-2/TRBV6-3
CDR3nt: TGTGCCAGCACAAGGACTAGCTCGGGCGGGGAGCTGTTTTTT
CDR3aa: CASTRTSSGGELFF

abundance: many
d_gene: NA
j_gene: TRBJ2-1
v_gene: TRBV6-2/TRBV6-3
CDR3nt: TGTGCCAGCAGTTACTGGTCTGGGACAAAGTACAATGAGCAGTTCTTC
CDR3aa: CASSYWSGTKYNEQFF

abundance: NA
d_gene: TRBD1
j_gene: TRBJ2-1
v_gene: TRBV6-5
CDR3nt: TGTGCCAGCACCGCCGGGACAGGGGGCTTTGATGAGCAGTTCTTC
CDR3aa: CASTAGTGGFDEQFF

abundance: NA
d_gene: NA
j_gene: TRBJ1-3
v_gene: TRBV4-3
CDR3nt: TGCGCCAGCAGCCTGTCGGCCCCTAACGGTTTATTTACCTCTGGAAACACCATATATTTT
CDR3aa: CASSLSAPNGLFTSGNTIYF

abundance: many
d_gene: NA
j_gene: TRBJ1-1
v_gene: TRBV7-9
CDR3nt: TGTGCCAGCAGCGGGCGGCAGAACACTGAAGCTTTCTTT
CDR3aa: CASSGRQNTEAFF

abundance: few
d_gene: NA
j_gene: TRBJ1-5
v_gene: TRBV12-3/TRBV12-4
CDR3nt: TGTGCCAGCAGTTTGAGTAGCCGGACAGAGGGGTATCGCAGCAATCAGCCCCAGCATTTT
CDR3aa: CASSLSSRTEGYRSNQPQHF

abundance: many
d_gene: NA
j_gene: TRBJ2-5
v_gene: TRBV7-2
CDR3nt: TGTGCCAGCAGCCCCCGTGTAGGGGGCCAAGAGACCCAGTACTTC
CDR3aa: CASSPRVGGQETQYF

abundance: many
d_gene: NA
j_gene: TRBJ2-1
v_gene: TRBV5-1
CDR3nt: TGCGCCAGCAGCAGACTACTGACCGGGTCCCAAAATGAGCAGTTCTTC
CDR3aa: CASSRLLTGSQNEQFF

abundance: NA
d_gene: TRBD1
j_gene: TRBJ2-1
v_gene: TRBV5-4
CDR3nt: TGTGCCAGCAGCTTGATTAGGGGGCAGAGCTCCTACAATGAGCAGTTCTTC
CDR3aa: CASSLIRGQSSYNEQFF

abundance: NA
d_gene: NA
j_gene: TRBJ1-1
v_gene: TRBV12-3/TRBV12-4
CDR3nt: TGTGCCAGCAGTTTAGTAATGAACACTGAAGCTTTCTTT
CDR3aa: CASSLVMNTEAFF

abundance: few
d_gene: NA
j_gene: TRBJ2-3
v_gene: TRBV7-2
CDR3nt: TGTGCCAGCAGAAAAGGCGGGGTCACAGATACGCAGTATTTT
CDR3aa: CASRKGGVTDTQYF

abundance: many
d_gene: NA
j_gene: TRBJ1-2
v_gene: TRBV20-1
CDR3nt: TGCAGTGCGACCACCTTTAGCGGACAACTTACTAACTATGGCTACACCTTC
CDR3aa: CSATTFSGQLTNYGYTF

abundance: many
d_gene: NA
j_gene: TRBJ2-6
v_gene: TRBV7-2
CDR3nt: TGTGCCAGCAGCTTAGTTGGGGCAGGCTCTGGGGCCAACGTCCTGACTTTC
CDR3aa: CASSLVGAGSGANVLTF

abundance: few
d_gene: NA
j_gene: TRBJ1-1
v_gene: TRBV7-9
CDR3nt: TGTGCCAGCAGCTTAGATCGAAGGGATGAAGCTTTCTTT
CDR3aa: CASSLDRRDEAFF

abundance: few
d_gene: NA
j_gene: TRBJ2-7
v_gene: TRBV6-1
CDR3nt: TGTGCCAGCAGTGAACTCAGGCGGGGACAGTACTTC
CDR3aa: CASSELRRGQYF

abundance: many
d_gene: NA
j_gene: TRBJ1-5
v_gene: TRBV6-1
CDR3nt: TGTGCCAGCAGTGATGGGGAAGGGGGCAATCAGCCCCAGCATTTT
CDR3aa: CASSDGEGGNQPQHF

abundance: few
d_gene: NA
j_gene: TRBJ1-2
v_gene: TRBV5-6
CDR3nt: TGTGCCAGCAGCTTAAGTAACTATGGCTACACCTTC
CDR3aa: CASSLSNYGYTF

abundance: many
d_gene: NA
j_gene: TRBJ2-3
v_gene: TRBV5-1
CDR3nt: TGCGCCAGCCAGCTTGGGCACACGGGGACAGATACGCAGTATTTT
CDR3aa: CASQLGHTGTDTQYF

abundance: NA
d_gene: NA
j_gene: TRBJ2-1
v_gene: TRBV20-1
CDR3nt: TGCAGTGCTAGCAAGTCTATAGATGAGCAGTTCTTC
CDR3aa: CSASKSIDEQFF

abundance: NA
d_gene: NA
j_gene: TRBJ1-5
v_gene: TRBV2
CDR3nt: TGTGCCAGCAGTCGGGGTCAGCCCCAGCATTTT
CDR3aa: CASSRGQPQHF

abundance: few
d_gene: NA
j_gene: TRBJ2-5
v_gene: TRBV7-2
CDR3nt: TGTGCCAGCAGCTTAGGCCCCTACGGGACCCAGTACTTC
CDR3aa: CASSLGPYGTQYF

abundance: many
d_gene: NA
j_gene: TRBJ2-5
v_gene: TRBV20-1
CDR3nt: TGCAGTGCCTATAGACCAACAGGGAGGATAGAGACCCAGTACTTC
CDR3aa: CSAYRPTGRIETQYF

abundance: few
d_gene: TRBD2
j_gene: TRBJ2-3
v_gene: TRBV12-3/TRBV12-4
CDR3nt: TGTGCCAGCAGTTTATTACTAGCGGGGGGCCTCACAGATACGCAGTATTTT
CDR3aa: CASSLLLAGGLTDTQYF

abundance: NA
d_gene: TRBD1
j_gene: TRBJ1-1
v_gene: TRBV7-2
CDR3nt: TGTGCCAGCAGCCGGACAGGGCGGGTAACTGAAGCTTTCTTT
CDR3aa: CASSRTGRVTEAFF

abundance: many
d_gene: TRBD2
j_gene: TRBJ2-3
v_gene: TRBV6-2/TRBV6-3
CDR3nt: TGTGCCAGCAGTTACTGGACTAGCGGGGGCCACACAGATACGCAGTATTTT
CDR3aa: CASSYWTSGGHTDTQYF

abundance: many
d_gene: NA
j_gene: TRBJ2-5
v_gene: TRBV5-1
CDR3nt: TGCGCCAGCAGGGAGAGTGGAGAGACCCAGTACTTC
CDR3aa: CASRESGETQYF

abundance: NA
d_gene: NA
j_gene: TRBJ2-7
v_gene: TRBV7-3
CDR3nt: TGTGCCAGCAGCACGACACCAGGGACCGAGCAGTACTTC
CDR3aa: CASSTTPGTEQYF

abundance: few
d_gene: TRBD2
j_gene: TRBJ2-5
v_gene: TRBV6-1
CDR3nt: TGTGCCAGCAGTGGAGGACTAGCCGAGACCCAGTACTTC
CDR3aa: CASSGGLAETQYF

abundance: many
d_gene: NA
j_gene: TRBJ2-1
v_gene: TRBV7-2
CDR3nt: TGTGCCAGCAGCTTCTCCTCGGGGAATCTCGATGAGCAGTTCTTC
CDR3aa: CASSFSSGNLDEQFF

abundance: few
d_gene: NA
j_gene: TRBJ2-3
v_gene: TRBV12-3/TRBV12-4
CDR3nt: TGTGCCAGAAGTCACAACCGGGACCCTAGTGCAGATACGCAGTATTTT
CDR3aa: CARSHNRDPSADTQYF

abundance: many
d_gene: NA
j_gene: TRBJ2-5
v_gene: TRBV20-1
CDR3nt: TGCAGTGCTATCCACTTAGGACAGCCGAGAAGCCAGGAGACCCAGTACTTC
CDR3aa: CSAIHLGQPRSQETQYF

abundance: few
d_gene: TRBD1
j_gene: TRBJ1-2
v_gene: TRBV5-1
CDR3nt: TGCGCCAGCAGCTTGGTGGCAGGGGGAAACTATGGCTACACCTTC
CDR3aa: CASSLVAGGNYGYTF

abundance: once
d_gene: NA
j_gene: TRBJ1-1
v_gene: TRBV11-1
CDR3nt: TGTGCCAGCAGCTTAGCGCTATCAGGGGAGGACACTGAAGCTTTCTTT
CDR3aa: CASSLALSGEDTEAFF

abundance: few
d_gene: NA
j_gene: TRBJ1-6
v_gene: TRBV6-2/TRBV6-3
CDR3nt: TGTGCCAGCACCTCGGGCCACGGGCGCTATAATTCACCCCTCCACTTT
CDR3aa: CASTSGHGRYNSPLHF

abundance: NA
d_gene: NA
j_gene: TRBJ2-1
v_gene: TRBV6-2/TRBV6-3
CDR3nt: TGTGCCAGCCGAAAAAACAAGGGGGGCCTTTACAATGAGCAGTTCTTC
CDR3aa: CASRKNKGGLYNEQFF

abundance: many
d_gene: NA
j_gene: TRBJ1-4
v_gene: TRBV27
CDR3nt: TGTGCCAGCAGTCAAGTCGGGGGAAAACTGTTTTTT
CDR3aa: CASSQVGGKLFF

abundance: NA
d_gene: NA
j_gene: TRBJ2-7
v_gene: TRBV6-5
CDR3nt: TGTGCCAGCAGTATATTTCCCGGGACAAACTCCTACGAGCAGTACTTC
CDR3aa: CASSIFPGTNSYEQYF

abundance: once
d_gene: NA
j_gene: TRBJ1-5
v_gene: TRBV2
CDR3nt: TGTGCCAGCAGCTTTTGGGGGGCAGCTCAGCCCCATCATTTT
CDR3aa: CASSFWGAAQPHHF

abundance: few
d_gene: TRBD2
j_gene: TRBJ2-5
v_gene: TRBV29-1
CDR3nt: TGCAGCGTTACAAGCGGACTAGCGGGTGCTCTCCAAGAGACCCAGTACTTC
CDR3aa: CSVTSGLAGALQETQYF